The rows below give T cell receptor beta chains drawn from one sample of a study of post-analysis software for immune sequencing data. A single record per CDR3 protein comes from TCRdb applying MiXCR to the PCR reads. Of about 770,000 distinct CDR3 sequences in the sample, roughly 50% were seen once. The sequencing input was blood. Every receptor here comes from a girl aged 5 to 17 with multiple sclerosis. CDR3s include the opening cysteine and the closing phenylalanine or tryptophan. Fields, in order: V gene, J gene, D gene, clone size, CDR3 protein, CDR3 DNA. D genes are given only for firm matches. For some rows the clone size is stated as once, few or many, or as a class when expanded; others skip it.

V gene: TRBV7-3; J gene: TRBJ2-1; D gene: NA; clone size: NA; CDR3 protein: CASSLLGSASEQFF; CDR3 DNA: TGTGCCAGCAGCTTATTAGGCAGTGCGAGTGAGCAGTTCTTC
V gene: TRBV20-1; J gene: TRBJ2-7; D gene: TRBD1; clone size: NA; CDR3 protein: CSASNRGREQYF; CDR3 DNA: TGCAGTGCTAGTAACAGGGGTCGCGAGCAGTACTTC
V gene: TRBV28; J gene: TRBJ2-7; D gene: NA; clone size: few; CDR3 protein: CASSLRGSNEQYF; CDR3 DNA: TGTGCCAGCAGTTTAAGAGGGTCCAACGAGCAGTACTTC
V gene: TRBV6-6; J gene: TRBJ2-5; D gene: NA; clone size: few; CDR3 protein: CASSTEGALKETQYF; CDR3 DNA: TGTGCCAGCAGCACAGAGGGAGCCCTTAAAGAGACCCAGTACTTC
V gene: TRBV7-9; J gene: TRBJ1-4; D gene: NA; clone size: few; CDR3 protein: CASSMTLPTNEKLFF; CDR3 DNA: TGTGCCAGCAGCATGACACTTCCAACTAATGAAAAACTGTTTTTT
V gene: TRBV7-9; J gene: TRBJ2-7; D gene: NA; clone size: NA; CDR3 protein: CASSFPGIDEQYF; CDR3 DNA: TGTGCCAGCAGCTTCCCAGGGATCGACGAGCAGTACTTC
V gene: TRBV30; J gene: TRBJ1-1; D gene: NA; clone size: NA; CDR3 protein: CAWSVLGDGTEAFF; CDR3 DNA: TGTGCCTGGAGTGTTTTGGGGGACGGGACTGAAGCTTTCTTT
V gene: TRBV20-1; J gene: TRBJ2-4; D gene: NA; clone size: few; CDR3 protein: CSAGPGVVKNIQYF; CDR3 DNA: TGCAGTGCAGGCCCGGGAGTGGTCAAAAACATTCAGTACTTC
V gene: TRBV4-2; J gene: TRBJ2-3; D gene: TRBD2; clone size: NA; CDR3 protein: CASSRTNPSGREDTQYF; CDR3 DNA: TGTGCCAGCAGCCGTACAAATCCTAGCGGGAGGGAGGATACGCAGTATTTT
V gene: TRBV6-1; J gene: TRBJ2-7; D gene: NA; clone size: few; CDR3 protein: CASQPRTAPGPNEQYF; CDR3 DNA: TGTGCCAGCCAACCTCGGACTGCTCCTGGGCCGAACGAGCAGTACTTC
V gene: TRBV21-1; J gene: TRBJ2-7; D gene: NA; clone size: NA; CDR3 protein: CASSKLRVTYEQYF; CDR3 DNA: TGTGCCAGCAGCAAACTTAGGGTCACCTACGAGCAGTACTTC
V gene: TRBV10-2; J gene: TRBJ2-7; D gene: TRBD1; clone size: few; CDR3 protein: CASSETGTGYYEQYF; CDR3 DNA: TGCGCCAGCAGTGAGACCGGGACAGGGTACTACGAGCAGTACTTC
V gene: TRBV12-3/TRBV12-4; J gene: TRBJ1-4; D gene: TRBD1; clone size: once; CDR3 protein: CASRRGRNEKLFF; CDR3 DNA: TGTGCCAGCAGGAGGGGGCGAAATGAAAAACTGTTTTTT
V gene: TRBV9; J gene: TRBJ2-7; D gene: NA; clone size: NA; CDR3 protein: CANSVGADPGYEQYF; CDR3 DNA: TGTGCCAACAGCGTAGGAGCGGATCCGGGTTACGAGCAGTACTTC
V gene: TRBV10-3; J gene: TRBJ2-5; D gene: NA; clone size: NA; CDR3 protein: CATRRQHGETQYF; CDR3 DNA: TGTGCCACACGACGACAGCACGGAGAGACCCAGTACTTC
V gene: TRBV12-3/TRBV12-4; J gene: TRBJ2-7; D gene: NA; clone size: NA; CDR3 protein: CASSWGLPYEQYF; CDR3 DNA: TGTGCCAGCAGTTGGGGGCTTCCCTACGAGCAGTACTTC
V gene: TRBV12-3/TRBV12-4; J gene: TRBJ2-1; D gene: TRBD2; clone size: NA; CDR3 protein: CASSPGLALGAGDNEQFF; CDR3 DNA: TGTGCCAGCAGTCCGGGACTAGCGCTCGGGGCGGGGGACAATGAGCAGTTCTTC
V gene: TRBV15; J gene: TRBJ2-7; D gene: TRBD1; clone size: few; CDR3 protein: CATSIRGQGFYEQYF; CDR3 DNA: TGTGCCACCAGTATAAGAGGACAGGGTTTCTACGAGCAGTACTTC
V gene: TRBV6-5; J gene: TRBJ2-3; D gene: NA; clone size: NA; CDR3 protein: CASSYLTGAGREDTQYF; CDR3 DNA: TGTGCCAGCAGTTACCTAACGGGGGCGGGGAGAGAAGATACGCAGTATTTT
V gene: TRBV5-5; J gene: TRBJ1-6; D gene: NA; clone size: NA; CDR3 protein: CASSTGTLYNSPLHF; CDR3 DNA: TGTGCCAGCAGCACAGGGACCCTATATAATTCACCCCTCCACTTT
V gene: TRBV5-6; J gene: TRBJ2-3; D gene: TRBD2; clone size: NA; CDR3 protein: CASSPRGLAPQYF; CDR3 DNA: TGTGCCAGCAGCCCCAGGGGACTAGCTCCGCAGTATTTT
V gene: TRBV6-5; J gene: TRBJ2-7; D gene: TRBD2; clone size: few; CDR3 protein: CASSQTSSAYEQYF; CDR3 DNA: TGTGCCAGCAGTCAGACTAGCTCGGCCTACGAGCAGTACTTC
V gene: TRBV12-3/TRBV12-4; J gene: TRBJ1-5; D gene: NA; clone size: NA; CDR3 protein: CASSASGSNQPQHF; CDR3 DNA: TGTGCCAGCAGTGCCTCCGGGAGCAATCAGCCCCAGCATTTT
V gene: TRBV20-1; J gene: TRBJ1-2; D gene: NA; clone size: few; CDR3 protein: CSARDGDLVANYGYTF; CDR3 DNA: TGCAGTGCTAGAGATGGTGATCTTGTGGCTAACTATGGCTACACCTTC
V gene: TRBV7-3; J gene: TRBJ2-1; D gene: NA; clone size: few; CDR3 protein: CASSQWGNNEQFF; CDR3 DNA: TGTGCCAGCAGCCAGTGGGGGAACAATGAGCAGTTCTTC
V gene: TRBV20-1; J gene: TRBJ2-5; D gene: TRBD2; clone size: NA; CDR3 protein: CSARIAGRGETQYF; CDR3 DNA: TGCAGTGCTAGAATAGCGGGAAGGGGGGAGACCCAGTACTTC
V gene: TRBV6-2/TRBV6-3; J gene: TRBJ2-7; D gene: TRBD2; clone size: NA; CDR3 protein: CASSYPRMGLAGVAYEQYF; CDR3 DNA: TGTGCCAGCAGTTATCCGCGAATGGGACTAGCGGGAGTTGCCTACGAGCAGTACTTC
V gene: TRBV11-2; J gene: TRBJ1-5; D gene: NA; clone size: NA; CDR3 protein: CASSSEGQPQHF; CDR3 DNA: TGTGCCAGCAGCTCTGAAGGTCAGCCCCAGCATTTT
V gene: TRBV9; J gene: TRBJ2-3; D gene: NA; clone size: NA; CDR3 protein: CASSVGGVRDTQYF; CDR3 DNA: TGTGCCAGCAGCGTAGGGGGGGTCCGGGATACGCAGTATTTT
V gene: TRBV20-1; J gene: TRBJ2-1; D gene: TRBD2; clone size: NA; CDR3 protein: CSAPTSGRANEQFF; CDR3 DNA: TGCAGTGCACCCACTAGCGGGAGGGCCAATGAGCAGTTCTTC
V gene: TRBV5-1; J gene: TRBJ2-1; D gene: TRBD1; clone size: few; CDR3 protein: CASSSDRGTGLAKSYNEQFF; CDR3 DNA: TGCGCCAGCAGCTCGGACAGGGGAACTGGGCTAGCGAAGAGCTACAATGAGCAGTTCTTC
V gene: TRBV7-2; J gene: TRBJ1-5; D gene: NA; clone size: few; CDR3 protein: CASSPDGGYSNQPQHF; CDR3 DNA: TGTGCCAGCAGCCCTGACGGCGGATATAGCAATCAGCCCCAGCATTTT
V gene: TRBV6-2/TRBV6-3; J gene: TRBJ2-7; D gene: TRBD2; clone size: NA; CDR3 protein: CASTQAREIEYEQNF; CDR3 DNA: TGTGCCAGCACCCAAGCGCGGGAGATTGAGTACGAGCAGAACTTC
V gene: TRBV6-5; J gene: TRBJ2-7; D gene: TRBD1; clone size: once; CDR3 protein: CASRRGRGDEQYF; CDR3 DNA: TGTGCCAGCAGGAGGGGGCGCGGAGACGAGCAGTACTTC
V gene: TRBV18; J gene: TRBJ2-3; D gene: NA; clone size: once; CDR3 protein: CANSPDQLSTDTQYF; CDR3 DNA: TGTGCCAACTCACCAGACCAGCTTAGCACAGATACGCAGTATTTT
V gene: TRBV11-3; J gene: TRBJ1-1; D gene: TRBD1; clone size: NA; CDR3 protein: CASSPRDRVTEAFF; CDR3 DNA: TGTGCCAGCAGCCCCCGGGACAGGGTTACTGAAGCTTTCTTT
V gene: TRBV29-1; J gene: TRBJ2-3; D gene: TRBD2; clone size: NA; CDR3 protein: CSVVIAGSVTDTQYF; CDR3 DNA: TGCAGCGTTGTAATAGCGGGATCGGTCACAGATACGCAGTATTTT
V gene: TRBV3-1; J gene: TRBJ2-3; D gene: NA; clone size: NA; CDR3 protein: CASSQEGRVSSDAQYF; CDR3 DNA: TGTGCCAGCAGCCAAGAAGGACGAGTGAGCTCAGATGCGCAGTATTTT
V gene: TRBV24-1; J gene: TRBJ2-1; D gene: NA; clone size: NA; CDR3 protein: CATSDTDIYEQFF; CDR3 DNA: TGTGCCACCAGTGATACGGACATCTATGAGCAGTTCTTC
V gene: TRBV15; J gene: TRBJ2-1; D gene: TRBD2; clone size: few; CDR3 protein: CATRASGPLGNEQFF; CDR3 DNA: TGTGCCACCAGGGCTAGCGGCCCACTAGGGAATGAGCAGTTCTTC
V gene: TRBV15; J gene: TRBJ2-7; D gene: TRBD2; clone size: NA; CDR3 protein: CATRVLAGAGEQYF; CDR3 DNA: TGTGCCACTCGGGTTCTAGCGGGAGCGGGGGAGCAGTACTTC
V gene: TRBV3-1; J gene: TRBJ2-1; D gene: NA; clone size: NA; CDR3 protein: CASSQDLANRWQFF; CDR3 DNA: TGTGCCAGCAGCCAAGATCTGGCCAACCGATGGCAGTTCTTC
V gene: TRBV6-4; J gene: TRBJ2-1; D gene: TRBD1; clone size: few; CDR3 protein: CASSRGTGSEEQFF; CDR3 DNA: TGTGCCAGCAGTCGAGGGACAGGATCGGAAGAGCAGTTCTTC
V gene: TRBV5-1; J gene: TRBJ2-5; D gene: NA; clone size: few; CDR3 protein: CASSFHGTQYF; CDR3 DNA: TGCGCCAGCAGCTTCCATGGTACCCAGTACTTC
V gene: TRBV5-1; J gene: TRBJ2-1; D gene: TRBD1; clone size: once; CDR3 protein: CASSLQTGTVYNEQFF; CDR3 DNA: TGCGCCAGCAGCTTACAGACAGGGACGGTCTACAATGAGCAGTTCTTC
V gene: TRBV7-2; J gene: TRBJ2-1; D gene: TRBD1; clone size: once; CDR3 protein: CASSLGQGAWNEQFF; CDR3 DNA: TGTGCCAGCAGCTTGGGACAGGGGGCATGGAATGAGCAGTTCTTC
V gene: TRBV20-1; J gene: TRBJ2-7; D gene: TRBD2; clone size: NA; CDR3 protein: CSARSGRADEQYF; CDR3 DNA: TGCAGTGCGAGAAGCGGGAGGGCCGACGAGCAGTACTTC
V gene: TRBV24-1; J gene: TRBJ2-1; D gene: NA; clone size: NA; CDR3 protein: CATSSGSMRNEQFF; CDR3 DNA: TGTGCCACCAGCTCTGGATCGATGAGGAATGAGCAGTTCTTC
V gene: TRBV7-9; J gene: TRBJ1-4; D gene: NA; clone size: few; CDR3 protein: CASSPAGALSEKLFF; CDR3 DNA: TGTGCCAGCAGCCCCGCGGGAGCACTTAGTGAAAAACTGTTTTTT
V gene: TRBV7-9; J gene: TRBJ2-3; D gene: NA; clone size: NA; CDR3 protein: CALLSRGTAQDTRYF; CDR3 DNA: TGTGCCTTGCTGAGTAGGGGGACTGCGCAGGATACGCGGTATTTT